The 32 T cell receptor beta chains below were found in one sample sequenced in a study of CD8 T cells in ankylosing spondylitis. TCRdb reprocessed the 5' RACE reads via MiXCR and lists one record per CDR3 protein. The sample shows fewer than 25,000 distinct CDR3 sequences, 13% of them seen only once. The sequenced sample consisted of blood. These receptors all come from a male donor with ankylosing spondylitis or in good health (not recorded which).

This clonotype appeared many times. The chain employs TRBV29-1 and TRBJ1-1; a weak D match, TRBD1 (5 bases). The CDR3 sequence is 12 residues long. V was pared by 8 bases and J by 1 base, with 11 bases between. CDR1 SQVTM and CDR2 ANQGSEA come from the germline V gene. CDR3 residues: CSPEGTNTEAFF. In DNA, the CDR3 is TGCAGCCCCGAAGGGACGAACACTGAAGCTTTCTTT. The variable domain in full, with the rest retrieved from reference TRBV29-1 and TRBJ1-1, is SAVISQKPSRDICQRGTSLTIQCQVDSQVTMMFWYRQQPGQSLTLIATANQGSEATYESGFVIDKFPISRPNLTFSTLTVSNMSPEDSSIYLCSPEGTNTEAFFGQGTRLTVV.

The V call is TRBV28, the J call TRBJ2-7; D remains ambiguous. This CDR3 spans 14 amino acids. Between the trimmed V and J ends, which lost 7 bases and 3 bases, there was a span of 16 bases. CDR1 is MDHEN and CDR2 is SYDVKM in the germline V gene. This chain's CDR3 is CASTGRKVLYEQYV. The CDR3 DNA sequence: TGTGCCAGCACTGGGCGTAAAGTTCTCTACGAGCAGTACGTC.

The chain carries TRBV7-6 and TRBJ2-7, with 11 bases matching TRBD1. In germline, CDR1 is SGHVS, CDR2 FNYEAQ. This CDR3 comprises 15 residues. Germline trimming cut 5 bases from V and 5 bases from J; bases unmatched to any gene: 8. CDR3 nucleotide sequence: TGTGCCAGCAGCCCGGACAGGGGGCCCGTCCACGAGCAGTACTTC. Translating it yields CASSPDRGPVHEQYF.

This rearrangement joins TRBV7-8 to TRBJ2-3, with 8 bases aligning to TRBD1. V dropped 5 bases and J dropped 2; count of bases not matched to a gene: 12. CDR3 length: 17 residues. Germline lookup yields CDR1 SGHVS and CDR2 FQNEAQ. In DNA form, the CDR3 reads TGTGCCAGCAGCCCAGGACAGGGACGGCTGTACACAGATACGCAGTATTTT. The encoded protein is CASSPGQGRLYTDTQYF.

This clonotype was seen at least ten times. This chain uses TRBV29-1 with TRBJ2-1, with TRBD1 matching over 9 bases. Germline values: CDR1 SQVTM, CDR2 ANQGSEA. This CDR3 is built from 13 residues. V shed 7 bases, J shed 4 bases, and the junction held 5 bases outside the gene matches. CDR3 DNA: TGCAGCGCTGACAGGGGGAGATACAATGAGCAGTTCTTC. As protein: CSADRGRYNEQFF.

This clonotype was seen repeatedly, ten times or more. CDR3 DNA sequence: TGCAGTGCCGGGTACAATGAGCAGTTCTTC. This codes for CSAGYNEQFF. The gene calls are TRBV20-1 and TRBJ2-1; D is uncertain. V lost 6 bases, J lost 4 bases, and 4 bases lay in between. The CDR3 is made up of 10 amino acids. Germline CDR1 reads DFQATT; CDR2 reads SNEGSKA (reference sequence).

This clonotype was seen a few times. The chain recombines TRBV20-1 with TRBJ1-1; no reliable D call. V lost 6 bases to trimming and J lost 3 bases, with 14 bases between them. CDR1 and CDR2 (germline): DFQATT, SNEGSKA (reference sequence). This CDR3 is 13 amino acids long. The CDR3 loop reads CSAPLTLDTEAFF. In DNA, the CDR3 is TGCAGTGCCCCCTTAACCCTGGACACTGAAGCTTTCTTT.

This clonotype was seen at least ten times. The J gene is TRBJ2-3, the V gene TRBV11-2; 7 positions agree with TRBD2. In germline, CDR1 is SGHAT, CDR2 FQNNGV. V shed 0 bases and J 6 bases; nucleotides not matched to a gene: 9. There are 16 residues in the CDR3. This chain's CDR3 is CASSLDRGRGRDTQYF. CDR3 nucleotide sequence: TGTGCCAGCAGCTTAGATCGAGGGAGGGGTAGGGATACGCAGTATTTT.

This clonotype was seen many times. V is TRBV4-3 and J is TRBJ2-3; 11 nucleotides match TRBD2. Germline-derived CDR1 and CDR2 are LGHNA and YSLEER. J was trimmed by 2 bases and V by 2 bases; bases with no gene match: 3. This CDR3 is 16 amino acids long. The CDR3 spells CASSQLAGGHTDTQYF. The CDR3 DNA reads TGCGCCAGCAGCCAACTAGCGGGGGGCCACACAGATACGCAGTATTTT.

This clonotype was counted many times. The V call is TRBV18, the J call TRBJ2-2; possibly TRBD1 for D (6 bases). From germline, CDR1 is KGHSH and CDR2 LQKENI. The CDR3 length is 13 residues. Between the trimmed V and J ends, which lost 5 bases and 8 bases, there was a span of 12 bases. CDR3 bases: TGTGCCAGCTCAGTTGGGACATCGGGGGAGCTGTTTTTT. Amino acids: CASSVGTSGELFF.

The chain joins TRBV5-6 to TRBJ2-5, with 7 bases identical to TRBD2. CDR3 length: 16 amino acids. Germline CDR1 SGHDT, CDR2 YYEEEE. The J segment lost 5 bases and the V segment lost 1 base, leaving 11 bases of the junction unmatched. CDR3 protein: CASSLMLLGGRETQYF. The CDR3 coding sequence is TGTGCCAGCAGCTTGATGTTGCTGGGAGGGAGGGAGACCCAGTACTTC.

V and J are TRBV7-6 and TRBJ1-1, with D uncertain. This CDR3 has 15 residues. The germline gives CDR1 SGHVS, CDR2 FNYEAQ. Deletions cut 5 bases from V and 1 base from J, with 14 bases between. The CDR3 loop reads CASSVGRGGNTEAFF. The CDR3 bases are TGTGCCAGCAGCGTCGGCCGCGGTGGGAACACTGAAGCTTTCTTT.

The chain links TRBV7-9 to TRBJ2-3; TRBD2 matches 7 bases. Losses at the gene ends were 5 bases for V and 2 bases for J; bases not matched to a gene: 10. The CDR3 sequence is 16 residues long. CDR1 and CDR2 (germline): SEHNR, FQNEAQ (reference sequence). As DNA, the CDR3 is TGTGCCAGCAGCCCTAGGAGCGGGGTGTACACAGATACGCAGTATTTT. Protein sequence: CASSPRSGVYTDTQYF.

The DNA for the CDR3 is TGCAGTGCTAGGACTAGTAGCACAGATACGCAGTATTTT. Its translation is CSARTSSTDTQYF. The rearrangement joins TRBV20-1 to TRBJ2-3; the D gene is possibly TRBD2 (6 bases). The CDR3 has 13 amino acids. Germline-derived CDR1 and CDR2 are DFQATT and SNEGSKA (reference sequence). Trimming stripped 3 bases from V and 0 bases from J, with 7 bases between.

The chain recombines TRBV6-4 with TRBJ2-3, with a weak D call TRBD2 (5 bases). V was trimmed by 3 bases and J by 1 base, leaving 11 bases between them. The CDR3 length is 15 residues. Germline CDR1 MRHNA, CDR2 SNTAGT. The CDR3 sequence: CASSEGNGGTDTQYF. The CDR3 nucleotides are TGTGCCAGCAGTGAGGGGAACGGGGGCACAGATACGCAGTATTTT.

This clonotype was recorded at least ten times. The chain carries TRBV6-2 or TRBV6-3 and TRBJ2-1; no definite D call. CDR1 and CDR2 from the germline V gene are MNHEY and SVGEGT. This CDR3 spans 13 amino acids. Trimming pared 5 bases from V and 11 bases from J, leaving 16 bases between. The CDR3 loop reads CASSLDTVRKQFF. The CDR3, as DNA: TGTGCCAGCAGTCTCGATACTGTCAGGAAGCAGTTCTTC.

The rearrangement joins TRBV29-1 to TRBJ2-1; 8 bases map to TRBD2. This CDR3 region has 16 residues. CDR1 and CDR2 from the germline V gene are SQVTM and ANQGSEA. V gave up 4 bases and J gave up 3 bases; unmatched junction bases: 11. The CDR3 loop is CSVGGGGLDYYNEQFF. CDR3 in DNA: TGCAGCGTTGGCGGAGGGGGACTAGACTACTACAATGAGCAGTTCTTC.

The rearrangement joins TRBV5-5 to TRBJ2-1; D might be TRBD1 or TRBD2, each matching 6 bases. Germline CDR1 reads SGHKS; CDR2 reads YYEKEE (reference sequence). This CDR3 is built from 14 residues. Deletions cut 2 bases from V and 7 bases from J, with 13 bases between. CDR3: CASSLRGPGNEQFF. CDR3 bases: TGTGCCAGCAGCTTACGGGGGCCGGGTAATGAGCAGTTCTTC. Full variable domain (outside the CDR3, taken from reference TRBV5-5 and TRBJ2-1): DAGVTQSPTHLIKTRGQQVTLRCSPISGHKSVSWYQQVLGQGPQFIFQYYEKEERGRGNFPDRFSARQFPNYSSELNVNALLLGDSALYLCASSLRGPGNEQFFGPGTRLTVL.

CDR3 in amino acids: CASSLYRDTRTDTQYF. The CDR3 nucleotides are TGTGCCAGCAGCCTGTACCGGGACACCCGCACAGATACGCAGTATTTT. V gene TRBV14 combines with J gene TRBJ2-3; D possibly corresponds to TRBD1 (6 bases). The CDR3 runs 16 residues. Germline assignment: CDR1 SGHDN and CDR2 FVKESK. The V end lost 4 bases, the J end lost 1 base, and 15 bases lay between the germline ends.

This clonotype was seen more than once but under ten times. This chain joins TRBV4-3 and TRBJ2-7; TRBD2 matches 7 bases. Trimming cost V 2 bases and J 5 bases; bases outside gene matches: 9. The V gene's germline CDR1 is LGHNA and CDR2 YSLEER. This CDR3 comprises 15 residues. The CDR3 reads CASSQFAGEVHEQYF. CDR3 sequence (DNA): TGCGCCAGCAGCCAATTCGCGGGAGAGGTCCACGAGCAGTACTTC.

The chain employs TRBV6-5 and TRBJ1-1; 9 nucleotides agree with TRBD1. Looked up from germline, CDR1 is MNHEY and CDR2 is SVGAGI. The V segment lost 0 bases and the J segment 1 base; nucleotides outside the gene matches: 3. The length of the CDR3 is 16 residues. DNA for the CDR3: TGTGCCAGCAGTTACTCCTTACAGGGGGCGAACACTGAAGCTTTCTTT. It yields the protein CASSYSLQGANTEAFF.

There are many counts of this clonotype. The chain combines TRBV5-5 with TRBJ2-7; 8 nucleotides line up with TRBD2. CDR3 length: 15 residues. Germline-derived CDR1 and CDR2 are SGHKS and YYEKEE (reference sequence). Unmatched junction bases numbered 9, after V lost 4 bases and J lost 3 bases. The CDR3 DNA follows: TGTGCCAGCAGCGGGTTAGCGGGGCCTGGCTACGAGCAGTACTTC. Translating gives CASSGLAGPGYEQYF.

This clonotype was detected ten times or more. This chain joins TRBV28 and TRBJ1-5; the D is unclear. Germline V lookup: CDR1 MDHEN, CDR2 SYDVKM. Trimming cost V 7 bases and J 0 bases, with 4 bases left between them. The CDR3 runs to 12 residues. The CDR3 DNA reads as TGTGCCAGCACGTTTAGCAATCAGCCCCAGCATTTT. This gives the protein CASTFSNQPQHF.

This clonotype has at least ten counts. The V gene is TRBV12-3 or TRBV12-4, the J gene TRBJ2-7; 10 bases are a match to TRBD1. The CDR3 extends over 14 amino acids. Germline trimming cut 3 bases from V and 7 bases from J; bases unmatched to any gene: 6. The CDR3 spells CASSFGTGVGEQYF. In DNA, the CDR3 is TGTGCCAGCAGTTTCGGGACAGGGGTAGGGGAGCAGTACTTC.

This chain links TRBV20-1 with TRBJ2-3; 7 bases fit TRBD1. The CDR3 spans 15 residues. V gave up 1 base and J gave up 7 bases; unmatched junction bases: 11. The V gene's germline CDR1 is DFQATT and CDR2 SNEGSKA (reference sequence). CDR3 nucleotide sequence: TGCAGTGCTAGAGGGAGACAGGGAAATCGGAATACGCAGTATTTT. This sequence encodes CSARGRQGNRNTQYF.

This chain connects TRBV7-2 to TRBJ2-5; D is perhaps TRBD2 (6 bases). The CDR3 has 16 residues. Germline loops: CDR1 SGHTA, CDR2 FQGNSA. Trimming stripped 5 bases from V and 0 bases from J, with 16 bases between. CDR3 DNA sequence: TGTGCCAGCAGCGCGGCCGGGACTCTGTACCAAGAGACCCAGTACTTC. It specifies CASSAAGTLYQETQYF.

This clonotype was seen repeatedly, ten times or more. The J gene is TRBJ1-4, the V gene TRBV4-1, with 9 positions matching TRBD1. The CDR3 has 15 amino acids. J gave up 5 bases and V 4 bases, and 5 bases lay outside the gene matches. The germline CDR1 and CDR2 sequences are MGHRA and YSYEKL. The CDR3 here is CASSPPGTGNEKLFF. CDR3 nucleotides: TGCGCCAGCAGCCCACCTGGGACAGGGAATGAAAAACTGTTTTTT.

This clonotype was recorded at least ten times. V is TRBV4-2 and J is TRBJ2-5, with D perhaps matching TRBD1 (6 bases). This CDR3 is built from 15 residues. Per the germline V gene, CDR1 is LGHNA and CDR2 is YNFKEQ. The V end lost 4 bases, the J end lost 3 bases, and 15 bases lay between the germline ends. The CDR3, as DNA: TGTGCCAGCAGCCGCCTTCGCAGGGGCGAAGAGACCCAGTACTTC. Residues: CASSRLRRGEETQYF.

This clonotype showed up many times. The chain carries TRBV7-2 and TRBJ2-3, with D perhaps TRBD2 (5 bases). Trimming shortened V by 6 bases and J by 2 bases, and 12 bases separated the two germline ends. CDR1 SGHTA and CDR2 FQGNSA come from the germline V gene. This CDR3 comprises 14 residues. This CDR3 reads CASSVGVPTDTQYF. The DNA of the CDR3 is TGTGCCAGCAGTGTCGGGGTCCCCACAGATACGCAGTATTTT.

The rearrangement joins TRBV30 to TRBJ1-1; D unclear. The germline V gene encodes CDR1 GTSNPN and CDR2 SVGIG (reference sequence). V lost 2 bases and J lost 5, with 9 bases in between. This CDR3 has 12 residues. Here the CDR3 reads CAWSLGVTEAFF. CDR3 DNA sequence: TGTGCCTGGAGTCTCGGGGTTACTGAAGCTTTCTTT.

This rearrangement joins TRBV4-3 to TRBJ1-1; D is unresolved. The germline V and J ends were trimmed by 0 bases and 0 bases, with 8 bases remaining between them. The CDR3 has 15 residues. Germline V gene lookup returns CDR1 LGHNA and CDR2 YSLEER. The CDR3 DNA reads as TGCGCCAGCAGCCAAGACGGCAGATTGAACACTGAAGCTTTCTTT. This sequence encodes CASSQDGRLNTEAFF.

This clonotype counts as medium-sized. The genes are TRBV6-2 or TRBV6-3 and TRBJ2-1, with 8 positions matching TRBD2. The CDR3 runs 18 residues. Trimming took 6 bases from V and 4 from J; bases not matched to a gene: 17. Germline values: CDR1 MNHEY, CDR2 SVGEGT. CDR3 residues: CASSRLALPTAVYNEQFF. CDR3 coding DNA: TGTGCCAGCAGCCGACTAGCGCTTCCAACGGCGGTTTACAATGAGCAGTTCTTC.